This T cell receptor (beta chain) comes out of a study of blood T cell repertoires in COVID-19. In the study overall: From the United States, Italy and Spain came samples of acute and convalescent COVID-19. From T cells, B-cell-depleted T cells, or PBMCs came the material, which was cDNA or gDNA.

V was cut by 4 bases and J by 0 bases, with 6 bases left in between. Germline-derived CDR1 and CDR2 are LGHDT and YNNKEL (reference sequence). The CDR3 extends over 13 amino acids. Each participant's cohort was designated according to participant-reported clinical history. Symptom resolution, clearance, or two negative PCRs marked donors in Cohort 3 as recovered. This clone has more than one count but fewer than ten. Sequencing used immunoSEQ multiplex PCR; TCRdb keeps in-frame clones, though not all of them. The table records hundreds of thousands of clones, just under 90% of them present only once. This chain connects TRBV3-1 (or the pseudogene TRBV3-2) to TRBJ1-2; no reliable D call. The TCR sequence derives from a woman between 50 and 59 years old who had recovered from COVID-19. The sequenced sample was PBMCs or T cells enriched from blood (not recorded which). The CDR3 DNA is TGTGCCAGCAGCCCAGACACTAACTATGGCTACACCTTC. Residues: CASSPDTNYGYTF.